This T cell receptor (beta chain) was captured in a study of T cell repertoires in cytomegalovirus infection. TCRdb ran MiXCR on the reads and lists one entry per CDR3 protein. Of approximately 150,000 distinct CDR3 sequences in the sample, 17% were seen once. Trimming left V 8 bases short and J 4 bases short, with 15 bases between. Germline-derived CDR1 and CDR2 are DFQATT and SNEGSKA (reference sequence). This CDR3 has 13 residues. This TCR was sampled from a human donor in good health (CMV status not recorded). Some clones in this sample may be carry-over from other donors' samples. Sequenced: CD8+ T cells from PBMCs. This chain connects TRBV20-1 to TRBJ2-1; TRBD1 is a possible D gene (6 bases). The CDR3 is CSFRQAEYNEQFF. The CDR3 DNA sequence: TGCAGTTTCCGACAGGCTGAGTACAATGAGCAGTTCTTC.